This T cell receptor beta chain was obtained from a study of blood T cell dynamics during melanoma immunotherapy. Time point of the sample: pre-treatment baseline. No patient had earlier systemic cancer treatment, concurrent immunosuppressants, or another active cancer. The data were produced by immunoSEQ multiplex PCR, yet TCRdb's version contains in-frame clones alone and is incomplete. Counted here are around 5,000 clones, more than 85% occurring once; the ten biggest clones make up under 20%. CDR3 size: 23 residues. The chain recombines TRBV21-1 with TRBJ2-3; the table's D call, TRBD2, was not checked against the DNA. TRBV21-1 is classified as a pseudogene. The specimen comprised blood, sampled from a patient treated with checkpoint blockade. This receptor was identified in a human donor with melanoma. The CDR3 loop reads CASSNPSRVVFIGTSGSTDTQYF. CDR3 coding DNA: TGTGCCAGCAGCAATCCCTCCAGGGTGGTTTTCATAGGGACTAGCGGTAGCACAGATACGCAGTATTTT.